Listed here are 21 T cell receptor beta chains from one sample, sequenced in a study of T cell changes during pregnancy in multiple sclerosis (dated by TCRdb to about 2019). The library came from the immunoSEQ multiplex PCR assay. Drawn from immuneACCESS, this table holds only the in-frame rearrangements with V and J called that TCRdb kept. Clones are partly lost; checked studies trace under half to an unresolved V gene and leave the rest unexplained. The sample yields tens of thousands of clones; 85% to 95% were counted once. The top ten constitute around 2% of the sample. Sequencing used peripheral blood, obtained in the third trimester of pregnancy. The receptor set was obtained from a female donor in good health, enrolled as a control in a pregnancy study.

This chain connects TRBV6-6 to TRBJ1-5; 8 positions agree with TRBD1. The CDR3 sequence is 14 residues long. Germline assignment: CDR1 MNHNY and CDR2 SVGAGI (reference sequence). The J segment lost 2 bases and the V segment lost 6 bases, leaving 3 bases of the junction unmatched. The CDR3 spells CASSPGQGNQPQHF. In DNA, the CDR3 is TGTGCCAGCAGCCCGGGACAGGGCAATCAGCCCCAGCATTTT.

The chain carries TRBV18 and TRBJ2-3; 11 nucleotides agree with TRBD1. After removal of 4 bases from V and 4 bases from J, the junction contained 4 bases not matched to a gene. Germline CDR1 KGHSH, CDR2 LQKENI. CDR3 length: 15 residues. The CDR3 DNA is TGTGCCAGCTCACGGACAGGGGGCCGGGCAGATACGCAGTATTTT. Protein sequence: CASSRTGGRADTQYF.

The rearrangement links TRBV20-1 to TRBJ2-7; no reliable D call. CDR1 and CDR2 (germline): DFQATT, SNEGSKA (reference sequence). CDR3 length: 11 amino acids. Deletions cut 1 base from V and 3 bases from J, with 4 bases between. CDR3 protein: CSARGYYEQYF. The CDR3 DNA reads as TGCAGTGCTAGAGGTTACTACGAGCAGTACTTC.

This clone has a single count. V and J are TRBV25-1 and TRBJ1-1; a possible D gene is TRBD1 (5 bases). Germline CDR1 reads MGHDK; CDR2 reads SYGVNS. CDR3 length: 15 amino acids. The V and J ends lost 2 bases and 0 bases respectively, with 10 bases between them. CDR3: CASSEKVGLNTEAFF. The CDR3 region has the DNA TGTGCCAGCAGTGAAAAGGTGGGGCTGAACACTGAAGCTTTCTTT. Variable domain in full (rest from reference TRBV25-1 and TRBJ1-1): EADIYQTPRYLVIGTGKKITLECSQTMGHDKMYWYQQDPGMELHLIHYSYGVNSTEKGDLSSESTVSRIRTEHFPLTLESARPSHTSQYLCASSEKVGLNTEAFFGQGTRLTVV.

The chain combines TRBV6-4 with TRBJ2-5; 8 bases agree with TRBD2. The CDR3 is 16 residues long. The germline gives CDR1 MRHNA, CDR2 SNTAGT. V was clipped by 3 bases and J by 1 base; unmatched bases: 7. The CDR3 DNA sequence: TGTGCCAGCAGTGAACGTACGGGAGGGGGCCAAGAGACCCAGTACTTC. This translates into CASSERTGGGQETQYF.

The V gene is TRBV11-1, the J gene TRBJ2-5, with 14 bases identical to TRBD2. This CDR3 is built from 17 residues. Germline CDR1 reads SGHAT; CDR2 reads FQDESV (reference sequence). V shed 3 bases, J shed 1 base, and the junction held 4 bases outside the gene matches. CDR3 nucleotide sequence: TGTGCCAGCAGCTTGGGACTAGCGGGAGCTATCCAAGAGACCCAGTACTTC. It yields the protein CASSLGLAGAIQETQYF.

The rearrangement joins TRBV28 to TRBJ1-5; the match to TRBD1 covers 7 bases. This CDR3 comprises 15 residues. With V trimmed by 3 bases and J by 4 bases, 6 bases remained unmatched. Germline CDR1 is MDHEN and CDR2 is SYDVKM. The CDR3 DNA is TGTGCCAGCAGTTTCCCGGACAGGACAAATCAGCCCCAGCATTTT. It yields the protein CASSFPDRTNQPQHF.

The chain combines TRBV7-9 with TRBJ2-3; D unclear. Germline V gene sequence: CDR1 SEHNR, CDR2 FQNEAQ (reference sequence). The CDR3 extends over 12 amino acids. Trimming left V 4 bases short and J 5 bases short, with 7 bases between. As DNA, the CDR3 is TGTGCCAGCAGCTCAGACTTAGATACGCAGTATTTT. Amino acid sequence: CASSSDLDTQYF.

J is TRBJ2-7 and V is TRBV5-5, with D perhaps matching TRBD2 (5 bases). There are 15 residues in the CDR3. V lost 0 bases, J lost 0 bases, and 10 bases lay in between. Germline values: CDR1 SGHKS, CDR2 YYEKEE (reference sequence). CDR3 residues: CASSLEGTSSYEQYF. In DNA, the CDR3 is TGTGCCAGCAGCTTGGAGGGCACTAGCTCCTACGAGCAGTACTTC.

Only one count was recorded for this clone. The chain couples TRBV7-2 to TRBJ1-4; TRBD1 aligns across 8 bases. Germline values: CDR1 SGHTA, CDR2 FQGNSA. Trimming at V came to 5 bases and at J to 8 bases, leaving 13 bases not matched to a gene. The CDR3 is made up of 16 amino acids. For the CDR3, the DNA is TGTGCCAGCAGCCCGCGGCCAGGGGGCGGGAGAGAAAAACTGTTTTTT. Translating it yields CASSPRPGGGREKLFF.

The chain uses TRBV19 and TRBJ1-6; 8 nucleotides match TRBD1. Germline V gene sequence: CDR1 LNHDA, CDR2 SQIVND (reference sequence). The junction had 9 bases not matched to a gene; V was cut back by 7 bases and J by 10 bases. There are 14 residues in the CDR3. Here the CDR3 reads CASTPDRVSSPLHF. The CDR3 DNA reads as TGTGCCAGTACTCCGGACAGGGTTTCCTCACCCCTCCACTTT.

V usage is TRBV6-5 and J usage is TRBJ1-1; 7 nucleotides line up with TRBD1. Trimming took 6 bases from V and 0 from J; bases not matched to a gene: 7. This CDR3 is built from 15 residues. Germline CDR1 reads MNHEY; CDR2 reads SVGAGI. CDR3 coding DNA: TGTGCCAGCAGCGTCCACAGGGGTATGAACACTGAAGCTTTCTTT. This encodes CASSVHRGMNTEAFF.

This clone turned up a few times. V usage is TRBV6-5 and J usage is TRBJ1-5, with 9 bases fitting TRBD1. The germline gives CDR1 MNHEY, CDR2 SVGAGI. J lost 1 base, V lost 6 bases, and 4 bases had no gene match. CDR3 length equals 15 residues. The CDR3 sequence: CASRPTGGSNQPQHF. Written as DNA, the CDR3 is TGTGCCAGCAGGCCGACAGGGGGGAGCAATCAGCCCCAGCATTTT.

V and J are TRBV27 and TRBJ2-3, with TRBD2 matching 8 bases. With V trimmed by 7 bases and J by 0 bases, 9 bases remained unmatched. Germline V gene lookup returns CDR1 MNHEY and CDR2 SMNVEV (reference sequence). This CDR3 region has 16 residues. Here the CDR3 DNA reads TGTGCCAGCATAAACCTAGCGGGTCCTAGCACAGATACGCAGTATTTT. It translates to CASINLAGPSTDTQYF.

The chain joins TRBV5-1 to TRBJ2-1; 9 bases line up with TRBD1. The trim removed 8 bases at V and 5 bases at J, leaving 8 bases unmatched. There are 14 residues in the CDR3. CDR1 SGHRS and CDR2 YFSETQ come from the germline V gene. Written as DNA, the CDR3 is TGCGCCAGGGACCGGGACAGGGAACACAATGAGCAGTTCTTC. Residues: CARDRDREHNEQFF.

This chain's CDR3 is CASSLADSPLHF. CDR3 in DNA: TGCGCCAGCAGCTTGGCCGATTCACCCCTCCACTTT. The rearrangement links TRBV5-1 to TRBJ1-6, with D unresolved. The germline gives CDR1 SGHRS, CDR2 YFSETQ. The CDR3 consists of 12 residues. V gave up 0 bases and J gave up 8 bases, with 3 bases separating them.

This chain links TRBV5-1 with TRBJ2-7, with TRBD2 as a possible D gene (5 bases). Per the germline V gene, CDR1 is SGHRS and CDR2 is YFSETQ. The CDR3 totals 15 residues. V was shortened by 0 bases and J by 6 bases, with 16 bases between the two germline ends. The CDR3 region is CASSLEAPTRGEQYF. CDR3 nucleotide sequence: TGCGCCAGCAGCTTGGAGGCACCTACTAGAGGCGAGCAGTACTTC.

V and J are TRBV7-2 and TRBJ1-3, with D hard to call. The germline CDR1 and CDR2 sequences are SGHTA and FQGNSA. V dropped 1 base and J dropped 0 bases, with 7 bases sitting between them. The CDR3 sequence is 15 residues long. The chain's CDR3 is CASSLEAGSGNTIYF. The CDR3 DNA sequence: TGTGCCAGCAGCTTAGAAGCCGGCTCTGGAAACACCATATATTTT.

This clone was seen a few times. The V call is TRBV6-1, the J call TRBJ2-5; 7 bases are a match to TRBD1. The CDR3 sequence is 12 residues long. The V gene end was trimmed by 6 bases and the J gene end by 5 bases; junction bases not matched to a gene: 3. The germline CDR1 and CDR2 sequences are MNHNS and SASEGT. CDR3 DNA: TGTGCCAGCAGACAGGGGTGGGAGACCCAGTACTTC. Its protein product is CASRQGWETQYF.

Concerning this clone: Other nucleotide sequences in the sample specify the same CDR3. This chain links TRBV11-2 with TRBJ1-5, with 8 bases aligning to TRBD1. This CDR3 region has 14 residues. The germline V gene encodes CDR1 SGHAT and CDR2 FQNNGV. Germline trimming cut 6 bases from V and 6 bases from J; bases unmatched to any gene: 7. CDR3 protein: CASSYQGAGQPQHF. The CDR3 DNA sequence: TGTGCCAGCAGTTATCAGGGGGCGGGTCAGCCCCAGCATTTT.

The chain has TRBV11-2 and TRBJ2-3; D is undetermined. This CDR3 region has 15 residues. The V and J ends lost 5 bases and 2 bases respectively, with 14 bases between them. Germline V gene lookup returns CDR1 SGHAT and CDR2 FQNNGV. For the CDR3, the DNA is TGTGCCAGCAGCCCCCGACGGGTGCCCACAGATACGCAGTATTTT. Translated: CASSPRRVPTDTQYF. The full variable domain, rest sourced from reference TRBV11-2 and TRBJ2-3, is EAGVAQSPRYKIIEKRQSVAFWCNPISGHATLYWYQQILGQGPKLLIQFQNNGVVDDSQLPKDRFSAERLKGVDSTLKIQPAKLEDSAVYLCASSPRRVPTDTQYFGPGTRLTVL.